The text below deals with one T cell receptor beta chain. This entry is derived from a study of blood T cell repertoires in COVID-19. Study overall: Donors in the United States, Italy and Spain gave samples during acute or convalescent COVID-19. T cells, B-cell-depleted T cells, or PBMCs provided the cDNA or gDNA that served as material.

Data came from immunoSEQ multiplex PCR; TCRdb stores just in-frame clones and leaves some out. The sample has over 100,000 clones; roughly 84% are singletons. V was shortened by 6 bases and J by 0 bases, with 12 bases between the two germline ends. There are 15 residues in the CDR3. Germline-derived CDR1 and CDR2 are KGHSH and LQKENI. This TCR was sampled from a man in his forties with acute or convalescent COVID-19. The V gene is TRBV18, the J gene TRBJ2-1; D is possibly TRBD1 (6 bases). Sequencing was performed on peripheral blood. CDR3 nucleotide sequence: TGTGCCAGCTCGCCAGGGGCAACCTCCTACAATGAGCAGTTCTTC. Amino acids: CASSPGATSYNEQFF.